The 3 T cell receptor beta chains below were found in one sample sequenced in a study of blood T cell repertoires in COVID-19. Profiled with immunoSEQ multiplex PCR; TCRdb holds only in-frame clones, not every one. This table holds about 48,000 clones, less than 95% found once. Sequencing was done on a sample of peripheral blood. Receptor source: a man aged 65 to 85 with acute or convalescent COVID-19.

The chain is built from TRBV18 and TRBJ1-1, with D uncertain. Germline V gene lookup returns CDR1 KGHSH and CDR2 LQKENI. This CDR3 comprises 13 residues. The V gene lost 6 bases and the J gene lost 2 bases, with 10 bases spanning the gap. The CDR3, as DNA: TGTGCCAGCTCTCTCACAGCTAACACTGAAGCTTTCTTT. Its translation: CASSLTANTEAFF.

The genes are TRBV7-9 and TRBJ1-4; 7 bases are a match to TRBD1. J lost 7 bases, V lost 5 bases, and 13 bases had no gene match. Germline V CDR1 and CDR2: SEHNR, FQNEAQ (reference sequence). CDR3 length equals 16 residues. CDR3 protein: CASSLTTGTVGEKLFF. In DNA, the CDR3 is TGTGCCAGCAGCCTAACAACAGGGACAGTGGGTGAAAAACTGTTTTTT. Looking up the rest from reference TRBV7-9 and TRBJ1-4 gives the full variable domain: DTGVSQNPRHKITKRGQNVTFRCDPISEHNRLYWYRQTLGQGPEFLTYFQNEAQLEKSRLLSDRFSAERPKGSFSTLEIQRTEQGDSAMYLCASSLTTGTVGEKLFFGSGTQLSVL.

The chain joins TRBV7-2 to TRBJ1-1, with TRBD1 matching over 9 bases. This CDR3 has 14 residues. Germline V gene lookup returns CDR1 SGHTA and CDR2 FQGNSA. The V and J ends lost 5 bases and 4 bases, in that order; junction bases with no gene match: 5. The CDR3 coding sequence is TGTGCCAGCAGCCCCGGACAGGGGACCACTGAAGCTTTCTTT. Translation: CASSPGQGTTEAFF.